The 25 T cell receptor beta chains below come from one sample, sequenced in a study of T cell changes during pregnancy in multiple sclerosis. Sequenced by immunoSEQ multiplex PCR; TCRdb stores in-frame clones only, minus some. Among 28,000 or so clones listed, 85% to 95% were seen once. Sequencing was performed on CD8+ T cells from peripheral blood mononuclear cells, taken before pregnancy. Source of these receptors: a female donor with multiple sclerosis, enrolled in a pregnancy study.

The V and J genes are TRBV11-2 and TRBJ2-5; 9 bases are shared with TRBD1. V trimming: 5 bases; J trimming: 4 bases; junction bases outside the gene matches: 5. The length of the CDR3 is 14 residues. CDR1 is SGHAT and CDR2 is FQNNGV in the germline V gene. In DNA, the CDR3 is TGTGCCAGCAGCCAGGACAGGGGTCGAGAGACCCAGTACTTC. Residues: CASSQDRGRETQYF.

The chain employs TRBV4-2 and TRBJ2-7; 7 nucleotides agree with TRBD2. After removal of 4 bases from V and 2 bases from J, the junction contained 8 bases not matched to a gene. This CDR3 region has 15 residues. CDR1 is LGHNA, CDR2 YNFKEQ, per germline. CDR3 sequence: CASSPAAGKAYEQYF. DNA of the CDR3: TGTGCCAGCAGCCCCGCAGCGGGGAAGGCCTACGAGCAGTACTTC.

This chain uses TRBV28 with TRBJ2-7; 8 nucleotides align to TRBD2. After removal of 5 bases from V and 3 bases from J, the junction contained 6 bases not matched to a gene. The germline CDR1 and CDR2 sequences are MDHEN and SYDVKM. The CDR3 has 14 amino acids. The chain's CDR3 is CASSELAGVYEQYF. The CDR3, as DNA: TGTGCCAGCAGTGAGCTAGCGGGTGTCTACGAGCAGTACTTC.

The chain carries TRBV7-9 and TRBJ2-2; 9 nucleotides match TRBD2. This CDR3 spans 15 amino acids. With 4 bases clipped from V and 2 bases from J, the junction kept 2 bases outside the gene matches. Germline-derived CDR1 and CDR2 are SEHNR and FQNEAQ (reference sequence). CDR3 nucleotides: TGTGCCAGCAGCTCTAGCGGGACCAACACCGGGGAGCTGTTTTTT. It is translated as CASSSSGTNTGELFF.

This chain links TRBV2 with TRBJ2-7; 7 bases align to TRBD1. The germline CDR1 and CDR2 sequences are SNHLY and FYNNEI. The ends lost 6 bases at V and 2 bases at J; junction bases unmatched: 16. The CDR3 sequence is 17 residues long. CDR3 loop: CASSIHLFLTGPYEQYF. The CDR3 DNA reads TGTGCCAGCAGCATACACCTCTTTCTGACAGGGCCCTACGAGCAGTACTTC.

V gene TRBV7-2 combines with J gene TRBJ1-2; 7 bases match TRBD1. Germline CDR1 reads SGHTA; CDR2 reads FQGNSA. Unmatched junction bases numbered 3, after V lost 5 bases and J lost 6 bases. There are 12 residues in the CDR3. The DNA for the CDR3 is TGTGCCAGCAGCACGACAGGGAATGGCTACACCTTC. This sequence encodes CASSTTGNGYTF. Together with reference TRBV7-2 and TRBJ1-2, the CDR3 gives the full variable domain: GAGVSQSPSNKVTEKGKDVELRCDPISGHTALYWYRQSLGQGLEFLIYFQGNSAPDKSGLPSDRFSAERTGGSVSTLTIQRTQQEDSAVYLCASSTTGNGYTFGSGTRLTVV.

This clone was counted only a few times. The chain has TRBV5-1 and TRBJ1-1; 7 positions agree with TRBD1. The CDR3 has 12 amino acids. The germline V gene encodes CDR1 SGHRS and CDR2 YFSETQ. V lost 5 bases to trimming and J lost 7 bases; unmatched junction nucleotides: 5. The DNA for the CDR3 is TGCGCCAGCAGAAGACAGGGAGGTGAAGCTTTCTTT. Translated: CASRRQGGEAFF.

The gene calls are TRBV9 and TRBJ2-3; 13 nucleotides align to TRBD2. The CDR3 has 16 residues. Trimming took 3 bases from V and 6 from J; bases not matched to a gene: 7. The germline V gene encodes CDR1 SGDLS and CDR2 YYNGEE. The CDR3 spells CASSGTSGSRGDTQYF. The CDR3 nucleotides read TGTGCCAGCAGCGGGACTAGCGGGAGCAGGGGGGATACGCAGTATTTT.

The gene calls are TRBV7-9 and TRBJ2-5, with D perhaps TRBD1 (6 bases). V was trimmed by 4 bases and J by 2 bases, leaving 20 bases between them. CDR1 and CDR2 from the germline V gene are SEHNR and FQNEAQ (reference sequence). CDR3 size: 17 residues. Written as DNA, the CDR3 is TGTGCCAGCAGCTCCCCTCAGATTAGGACAGAACAAGAGACCCAGTACTTC. Residues: CASSSPQIRTEQETQYF.

The rearrangement uses TRBV7-9 and TRBJ1-1, with a weak D call TRBD1 (6 bases). Per the germline V gene, CDR1 is SEHNR and CDR2 is FQNEAQ (reference sequence). The CDR3 is 14 residues long. The V end was cut by 6 bases, the J end by 0 bases, with 11 bases between. The CDR3 sequence: CASRDWTVNTEAFF. Written as DNA, the CDR3 is TGTGCCAGCAGGGACTGGACAGTGAACACTGAAGCTTTCTTT.

This clone appeared a single time. This chain uses TRBV6-5 with TRBJ1-1, with a tentative D call TRBD1 (6 bases). Germline CDR1 MNHEY, CDR2 SVGAGI. The CDR3 runs to 13 residues. Trimming took off 1 base at V and 5 bases at J, with 8 bases between the two ends. The CDR3 DNA is TGTGCCAGCAGTTACTTTACAGGGACTGAAGCTTTCTTT. Its protein product is CASSYFTGTEAFF.

The V call is TRBV27, the J call TRBJ1-1, with 10 positions matching TRBD1. Germline values: CDR1 MNHEY, CDR2 SMNVEV (reference sequence). After removal of 6 bases from V and 7 bases from J, the junction contained 2 bases not matched to a gene. The CDR3 loop spans 12 amino acids. The CDR3 is CASRTGGGEAFF. The CDR3 DNA follows: TGTGCCAGCAGGACAGGGGGCGGTGAAGCTTTCTTT.

This chain uses TRBV7-9 with TRBJ1-4, with TRBD1 identical over 7 bases. The CDR3 is 16 residues long. From germline, CDR1 is SEHNR and CDR2 FQNEAQ (reference sequence). V was clipped by 4 bases and J by 4 bases; unmatched bases: 9. The CDR3, as DNA: TGTGCCAGCAGCTGGATCCGACAGGGCGTTAATGAAAAACTGTTTTTT. It is translated as CASSWIRQGVNEKLFF.

The V call is TRBV6-4, the J call TRBJ2-2; 10 positions agree with TRBD2. Germline V gene sequence: CDR1 MRHNA, CDR2 SNTAGT. Trimming cost V 8 bases and J 3 bases; bases outside gene matches: 15. The length of the CDR3 is 18 residues. For the CDR3, the DNA is TGTGCCAGCGGCGGAGCGCCTCAGCGGGAGGGGGACACCGGGGAGCTGTTTTTT. Its protein product is CASGGAPQREGDTGELFF.

This rearrangement joins TRBV6-5 to TRBJ2-7, with D maybe TRBD2 (5 bases). The CDR3 covers 15 residues. V lost 5 bases and J lost 3, with 17 bases in between. Germline V gives CDR1 MNHEY, CDR2 SVGAGI. The CDR3 reads CASSQEDSSHYEQYF. The CDR3, as DNA: TGTGCCAGCAGTCAAGAGGACTCCAGCCACTACGAGCAGTACTTC.

The chain employs TRBV4-2 and TRBJ1-4, with TRBD1 as a possible D gene (5 bases). Germline lookup yields CDR1 LGHNA and CDR2 YNFKEQ. V lost 1 base and J lost 5, with 17 bases in between. The CDR3 sequence is 17 residues long. The CDR3 is CASSQVEVTGPNEKLFF. The CDR3 nucleotides are TGTGCCAGCAGCCAAGTCGAAGTTACAGGACCGAATGAAAAACTGTTTTTT.

CDR3 amino acids: CASSLGGSLNEQFF. CDR3 bases: TGTGCCAGCAGCTTAGGTGGTAGCCTCAATGAGCAGTTCTTC. The chain has TRBV13 and TRBJ2-1; D ambiguous. V dropped 0 bases and J dropped 6 bases, with 9 bases sitting between them. Per the germline V gene, CDR1 is PRHDT and CDR2 is FYEKMQ (reference sequence). The CDR3 length is 14 residues.

This rearrangement joins TRBV2 to TRBJ1-4, with no clear D. Germline V gene data show CDR1 as SNHLY and CDR2 as FYNNEI. This CDR3 has 15 residues. V lost 4 bases and J 7 bases, leaving 16 bases between the germline ends. The CDR3 here is CASSVVRGRSEKLFF. The CDR3 nucleotides are TGTGCCAGCAGTGTGGTTAGAGGGAGAAGTGAAAAACTGTTTTTT. The whole variable domain, remainder taken from reference TRBV2 and TRBJ1-4, is EPEVTQTPSHQVTQMGQEVILRCVPISNHLYFYWYRQILGQKVEFLVSFYNNEISEKSEIFDDQFSVERPDGSNFTLKIRSTKLEDSAMYFCASSVVRGRSEKLFFGSGTQLSVL.

The chain uses TRBV5-4 and TRBJ2-7; possible D gene TRBD2, 6 bases. Germline V gives CDR1 SGHNT, CDR2 YYREEE (reference sequence). The CDR3 is 15 residues long. Trimming left V 4 bases short and J 2 bases short, with 16 bases between. The CDR3 protein is CASSPEGRLPYEQYF. CDR3 bases: TGTGCCAGCAGCCCGGAGGGGAGGTTACCCTACGAGCAGTACTTC.

The V gene is TRBV27, the J gene TRBJ2-1; 7 nucleotides match TRBD1. The CDR3 is 14 residues long. CDR1 and CDR2 (germline): MNHEY, SMNVEV (reference sequence). Trimming removed 5 bases from V and 6 bases from J; junction bases left unmatched: 7. CDR3 sequence: CASSVRDSSNEQFF. In DNA, the CDR3 is TGTGCCAGCAGTGTCCGGGACAGTAGCAATGAGCAGTTCTTC.

The rearrangement joins TRBV18 to TRBJ2-1; 11 nucleotides agree with TRBD2. Looked up from germline, CDR1 is KGHSH and CDR2 is LQKENI. With 3 bases clipped from V and 2 bases from J, the junction kept 12 bases outside the gene matches. CDR3 length equals 19 residues. The CDR3 sequence is CASSPGTSGLPFAYNEQFF. The CDR3 DNA follows: TGTGCCAGCTCACCCGGGACTAGCGGACTACCTTTCGCCTACAATGAGCAGTTCTTC. Drawing the rest from reference TRBV18 and TRBJ2-1, the complete variable domain is NAGVMQNPRHLVRRRGQEARLRCSPMKGHSHVYWYRQLPEEGLKFMVYLQKENIIDESGMPKERFSAEFPKEGPSILRIQQVVRGDSAAYFCASSPGTSGLPFAYNEQFFGPGTRLTVL.

DNA of the CDR3: TGTGCCAGCAGCCCAAGACTAGCGGATTGCTTCAATGAGCAGTTCTTC. Its translation is CASSPRLADCFNEQFF. The chain carries TRBV7-9 and TRBJ2-1, with TRBD2 matching over 9 bases. The germline V gene has CDR1 SEHNR and CDR2 FQNEAQ (reference sequence). V lost 5 bases, J lost 6 bases, and 11 bases stayed unmatched. This CDR3 is built from 16 residues.

The chain is built from TRBV4-3 and TRBJ2-5; the match to TRBD1 covers 11 bases. With V trimmed by 4 bases and J by 5 bases, 6 bases remained unmatched. This CDR3 spans 15 amino acids. In germline, CDR1 is LGHNA, CDR2 YSLEER. The CDR3 loop reads CASSRGTGGGETQYF. For the CDR3, the DNA is TGCGCCAGCAGCCGCGGGACAGGGGGTGGGGAGACCCAGTACTTC.

This chain connects TRBV29-1 to TRBJ1-1; 8 bases agree with TRBD1. Germline lookup yields CDR1 SQVTM and CDR2 ANQGSEA. After removal of 5 bases from V and 5 bases from J, the junction contained 4 bases not matched to a gene. This CDR3 contains 12 residues. CDR3 nucleotide sequence: TGCAGCGTTCGACAGGGGAAGACTGAAGCTTTCTTT. Amino acid sequence: CSVRQGKTEAFF.

The chain employs TRBV27 and TRBJ2-7, with 9 nucleotides matching TRBD1. The CDR3 runs 15 residues. The germline V gene has CDR1 MNHEY and CDR2 SMNVEV (reference sequence). V dropped 6 bases and J dropped 4; count of bases not matched to a gene: 10. CDR3 sequence (DNA): TGTGCCAGCAGAACGGACAGGGGACTACCTTACGAGCAGTACTTC. Its translation is CASRTDRGLPYEQYF.